The 16 T cell receptor beta chains below come from one sample, sequenced in a study of early stage breast cancer tumors. Clones were sequenced by immunoSEQ multiplex PCR, and TCRdb holds only the in-frame ones, with some missing. The data hold around 40,000 clones, with approximately 74% observed a single time. Input material: blood. The receptors were gathered from a person aged 55 to 70 with breast cancer.

Comments on this clone: At one boundary the junction diverges from the germline segment, which might be a read error. The chain joins TRBV11-2 to TRBJ2-3; no clear D. The CDR3 covers 12 residues. Germline loops: CDR1 SGHAT, CDR2 FQNNGV. CDR3 amino acids: CASSSADGRQNF. DNA for the CDR3: TGTGCCAGCAGCTCGGCAGACGGACGGCAAAATTTT.

In nucleotides, the CDR3 is TGTGCCAGCAGCATCCGGGACGGTCACTACGAGCAGTACTTC. As protein: CASSIRDGHYEQYF. This sequence joins TRBV5-5 and TRBJ2-7, with D perhaps being TRBD1 or TRBD2 (5 bases each). V shed 4 bases and J shed 3 bases, with 14 bases lying between them. The CDR3 has 14 residues. Germline V gene data show CDR1 as SGHKS and CDR2 as YYEKEE (reference sequence).

The genes are TRBV19 and TRBJ1-3; TRBD1 might be the D (5 bases). The germline V and J ends were trimmed by 8 bases and 7 bases, with 15 bases remaining between them. This CDR3 contains 13 residues. Per the germline V gene, CDR1 is LNHDA and CDR2 is SQIVND (reference sequence). The CDR3 nucleotides are TGTGCCAGTGGGGCCTTTCTAACGAACACCATATATTTT. Translation gives CASGAFLTNTIYF.

The chain joins TRBV10-3 to TRBJ2-5; 8 positions agree with TRBD2. V lost 6 bases, J lost 3 bases, and 3 bases stayed unmatched. CDR1 is ENHRY, CDR2 SYGVKD, per germline. CDR3 length equals 13 residues. The CDR3 bases are TGTGCCATCAGCAAACTAGCGGAAGAGACCCAGTACTTC. Its protein product is CAISKLAEETQYF.

This sequence joins TRBV19 and TRBJ2-6; tentatively, D is TRBD2 (5 bases). This CDR3 is built from 15 residues. The germline gives CDR1 LNHDA, CDR2 SQIVND (reference sequence). V was pared by 6 bases and J by 4 bases, with 13 bases between. CDR3 bases: TGTGCCAGTAGACCCGAGGGTAGAGGGGCCAACGTCCTGACTTTC. This translates into CASRPEGRGANVLTF.

The chain recombines TRBV6-4 with TRBJ1-2; TRBD1 matches at 7 bases. The CDR3 is 16 residues long. CDR1 is MRHNA and CDR2 is SNTAGT in the germline V gene. V trimming: 3 bases; J trimming: 5 bases; junction bases outside the gene matches: 12. In DNA form, the CDR3 reads TGTGCCAGCAGTGATCTGGGCCTTGACAGGGAGTATGGCTACACCTTC. This translates into CASSDLGLDREYGYTF.

CDR3 loop: CASSVSGGSYNEQFF. The CDR3 coding sequence is TGTGCCAGCAGCGTCTCGGGAGGCTCATACAATGAGCAGTTCTTC. This chain links TRBV9 with TRBJ2-1; TRBD2 matches at 7 bases. Losses at the gene ends were 2 bases for V and 4 bases for J; bases not matched to a gene: 6. Germline CDR1 SGDLS, CDR2 YYNGEE. This CDR3 has 15 residues.

V usage is TRBV21-1 and J usage is TRBJ2-3; TRBD1, the D gene given by the table, was not confirmed from the DNA. TRBV21-1 is shown as a pseudogene. The CDR3 has 16 amino acids. CDR3: CASRDRNYISTDTQYF. The CDR3 DNA sequence: TGTGCCAGCAGGGACAGGAATTACATTAGCACAGATACGCAGTATTTT.

This clone was recorded a few times. The rearrangement links TRBV27 to TRBJ2-7; no clear D gene. CDR3 size: 13 residues. CDR1 and CDR2 from the germline V gene are MNHEY and SMNVEV (reference sequence). V was trimmed by 0 bases and J by 0 bases, leaving 3 bases between them. Written as DNA, the CDR3 is TGTGCCAGCAGTTTATCCGGCTCCTACGAGCAGTACTTC. Translation gives CASSLSGSYEQYF.

The sample holds one count of this clone. The J gene is TRBJ2-4, the V gene TRBV7-8, with 15 bases aligning to TRBD2. V lost 3 bases, J lost 7 bases, and 7 bases stayed unmatched. CDR1 and CDR2 from the germline V gene are SGHVS and FQNEAQ. This CDR3 is 17 amino acids long. The CDR3 is CASSFGLAGGMGNIQYF. The CDR3 DNA reads TGTGCCAGCAGCTTCGGACTAGCGGGAGGGATGGGGAACATTCAGTACTTC. Filled out from reference TRBV7-8 and TRBJ2-4, the complete variable domain reads GAGVSQSPRYKVAKRGQDVALRCDPISGHVSLFWYQQALGQGPEFLTYFQNEAQLDKSGLPSDRFFAERPEGSVSTLKIQRTQQEDSAVYLCASSFGLAGGMGNIQYFGAGTRLSVL.

This chain joins TRBV4-2 and TRBJ2-3, with D unclear. V was clipped by 0 bases and J by 2 bases, with 9 bases between them. The CDR3 is made up of 15 amino acids. CDR1 LGHNA and CDR2 YNFKEQ come from the germline V gene. The CDR3 here is CASSQDRRITDTQYF. DNA for the CDR3: TGTGCCAGCAGCCAAGATAGGCGGATCACAGATACGCAGTATTTT.

The chain combines TRBV18 with TRBJ2-3, with D perhaps matching TRBD2 (6 bases). The CDR3 runs to 15 residues. Trimming pared 4 bases from V and 6 bases from J, leaving 17 bases between. Germline V gene sequence: CDR1 KGHSH, CDR2 LQKENI. CDR3 nucleotide sequence: TGTGCCAGCTCACGGGACTTGGCACAAAGCGATACGCAGTATTTT. The encoded protein is CASSRDLAQSDTQYF. Full variable domain (rest looked up from reference TRBV18 and TRBJ2-3): NAGVMQNPRHLVRRRGQEARLRCSPMKGHSHVYWYRQLPEEGLKFMVYLQKENIIDESGMPKERFSAEFPKEGPSILRIQQVVRGDSAAYFCASSRDLAQSDTQYFGPGTRLTVL.

This chain uses TRBV6-1 with TRBJ1-4; 9 bases line up with TRBD1. Germline CDR1 and CDR2: MNHNS and SASEGT. This CDR3 spans 16 amino acids. Germline trimming cut 4 bases from V and 7 bases from J; bases unmatched to any gene: 10. CDR3 sequence reads: CASSAQPTGGIEKLFF. In DNA, the CDR3 is TGTGCCAGCAGTGCCCAGCCGACAGGGGGTATTGAAAAACTGTTTTTT.

V is TRBV28 and J is TRBJ2-7, with D possibly called TRBD1 or TRBD2 (5 bases each). Germline lookup yields CDR1 MDHEN and CDR2 SYDVKM. The germline V and J ends were trimmed by 7 bases and 6 bases, with 16 bases remaining between them. The CDR3 consists of 13 residues. The CDR3 sequence: CASNVGTLSEQYF. The CDR3 DNA is TGTGCCAGCAATGTAGGGACCCTCTCCGAGCAGTACTTC.

The chain combines TRBV6-6 with TRBJ2-1; no clear D gene. Trimming cost V 9 bases and J 5 bases, with 20 bases left between them. This CDR3 contains 15 residues. CDR1 and CDR2 from the germline V gene are MNHNY and SVGAGI (reference sequence). CDR3 coding DNA: TGTGCCAGTACTCATGGATTGGACCAAAACAATGAGCAGTTCTTC. This translates into CASTHGLDQNNEQFF.

This clone has only one observation. DNA of the CDR3: TGCGCCAGCAGCTCCGGACCCCAAGAGACCCAGTACTTC. It codes for CASSSGPQETQYF. The chain recombines TRBV5-1 with TRBJ2-5, with no clear D. This CDR3 contains 13 residues. Trimming removed 3 bases at V and 1 base at J, with 7 bases between. Germline V gene sequence: CDR1 SGHRS, CDR2 YFSETQ.